Following are 15 T cell receptor beta chains from one sample sequenced in a study of somatic mutations in cytotoxic T cells in rheumatoid arthritis. The data were produced by immunoSEQ multiplex PCR, yet TCRdb's version contains in-frame clones alone and is incomplete. The sample consists of approximately 18,000 clones, about 80% of them appearing once. The sequencing sample was made of CD8+ T cells sorted from blood. The receptors originated from an adult with rheumatoid arthritis.

The V call is TRBV5-1, the J call TRBJ2-7; the match to TRBD2 covers 13 bases. This CDR3 comprises 15 residues. With 4 bases clipped from V and 2 bases from J, the junction kept 3 bases outside the gene matches. Germline V CDR1 and CDR2: SGHRS, YFSETQ. The CDR3 DNA reads as TGCGCCAGCAGCCAGACTAGCGGGAGGCCCTACGAGCAGTACTTC. Protein sequence: CASSQTSGRPYEQYF.

The rearrangement joins TRBV27 to TRBJ1-1, with D perhaps TRBD1 (6 bases). Germline V gene data show CDR1 as MNHEY and CDR2 as SMNVEV (reference sequence). This CDR3 spans 13 amino acids. V lost 6 bases to trimming and J lost 3 bases, with 11 bases between them. The CDR3 sequence is CASSPGQHTEAFF. CDR3 DNA: TGTGCCAGCAGCCCGGGACAACACACTGAAGCTTTCTTT.

The V and J genes are TRBV9 and TRBJ2-3; TRBD2 matches at 11 bases. V lost 3 bases, J lost 3 bases, and 6 bases stayed unmatched. The CDR3 runs to 16 residues. The germline V gene encodes CDR1 SGDLS and CDR2 YYNGEE. The CDR3 region has the DNA TGTGCCAGCAGCGCCGAGGGACTAGCGGTTACAGATACGCAGTATTTT. As protein: CASSAEGLAVTDTQYF.

The gene calls are TRBV4-1 and TRBJ1-1; perhaps TRBD1 as D (5 bases). V lost 4 bases to trimming and J lost 1 base, with 13 bases between them. The germline gives CDR1 MGHRA, CDR2 YSYEKL. This CDR3 contains 15 residues. The CDR3 coding sequence is TGCGCCAGCAGCCTCAATACTCAGGGGAACACTGAAGCTTTCTTT. This sequence encodes CASSLNTQGNTEAFF.

This clone showed up just once. The J gene is TRBJ1-5, the V gene TRBV5-5; TRBD1 might be the D (5 bases). Deletions cut 1 base from V and 7 bases from J, with 15 bases between. There are 15 residues in the CDR3. Per the germline V gene, CDR1 is SGHKS and CDR2 is YYEKEE (reference sequence). CDR3 sequence: CASSLWGNDRQPQHF. Here the CDR3 DNA reads TGTGCCAGCAGCTTGTGGGGGAACGACCGGCAGCCCCAGCATTTT.

The gene calls are TRBV11-3 and TRBJ2-5; 10 nucleotides line up with TRBD2. J gave up 4 bases and V 5 bases, and 10 bases lay outside the gene matches. The germline V gene has CDR1 SGHNT and CDR2 YENEEA. The CDR3 spans 16 residues. CDR3 nucleotide sequence: TGTGCCAGCAGCCGGAGCGGGAGGGCCTCCACAGAGACCCAGTACTTC. Its translation: CASSRSGRASTETQYF.

The chain combines TRBV9 with TRBJ2-5; 9 bases align to TRBD1. The junction had 5 bases not matched to a gene; V was cut back by 3 bases and J by 5 bases. Germline CDR1 reads SGDLS; CDR2 reads YYNGEE. The CDR3 sequence is 14 residues long. DNA for the CDR3: TGTGCCAGCAGCGCAGGGGACAGGGTGGAGACCCAGTACTTC. Translated: CASSAGDRVETQYF. Full variable domain (remainder filled in from reference TRBV9 and TRBJ2-5): DSGVTQTPKHLITATGQRVTLRCSPRSGDLSVYWYQQSLDQGLQFLIQYYNGEERAKGNILERFSAQQFPDLHSELNLSSLELGDSALYFCASSAGDRVETQYFGPGTRLLVL.

This rearrangement joins TRBV11-2 to TRBJ2-3; maybe TRBD1 (5 bases). Germline V CDR1 and CDR2: SGHAT, FQNNGV. V lost 1 base and J 8 bases, leaving 16 bases between the germline ends. The CDR3 length is 15 residues. The CDR3 DNA sequence: TGTGCCAGCAGCTTAGGAGGCAGGGCGGTGGGTACGCAGTATTTT. Translating gives CASSLGGRAVGTQYF.

The rearrangement joins TRBV19 to TRBJ1-1; a weak D match, TRBD1 (5 bases). Germline V gene sequence: CDR1 LNHDA, CDR2 SQIVND (reference sequence). The CDR3 sequence is 12 residues long. The V gene lost 6 bases and the J gene lost 5 bases, with 10 bases spanning the gap. The CDR3 nucleotides are TGTGCCAGTAGAGGCGGGACGACTGAAGCTTTCTTT. Translated: CASRGGTTEAFF.

The chain employs TRBV7-9 and TRBJ2-1; 12 positions match TRBD2. This CDR3 region has 13 residues. Germline CDR1 SEHNR, CDR2 FQNEAQ (reference sequence). V shed 11 bases, J shed 7 bases, and the junction held 6 bases outside the gene matches. CDR3 loop: CAPTSGSGNEQFF. The CDR3 DNA is TGTGCCCCGACTAGCGGGAGTGGGAATGAGCAGTTCTTC.

The chain is built from TRBV7-8 and TRBJ2-5; 13 bases line up with TRBD2. CDR3 length equals 16 residues. V gave up 2 bases and J gave up 5 bases; unmatched junction bases: 5. From germline, CDR1 is SGHVS and CDR2 FQNEAQ. CDR3 nucleotides: TGTGCCAGCAGCTTAACTAGCGGGGGGGCTAGGGAGACCCAGTACTTC. It yields the protein CASSLTSGGARETQYF.

The chain uses TRBV5-1 and TRBJ2-7, with D perhaps TRBD1 (6 bases). V gave up 4 bases and J gave up 4 bases, with 18 bases separating them. Germline CDR1 SGHRS, CDR2 YFSETQ. The CDR3 contains 15 residues. The chain's CDR3 is CASSGQDRTAYEQYF. CDR3 nucleotide sequence: TGCGCCAGCAGCGGCCAAGACAGGACTGCTTACGAGCAGTACTTC.

The chain has TRBV6-1 and TRBJ2-5, with 10 bases matching TRBD1. In germline, CDR1 is MNHNS, CDR2 SASEGT. The CDR3 is made up of 14 amino acids. V was pared by 3 bases and J by 2 bases, with 0 bases of the junction left unmatched. CDR3 coding DNA: TGTGCCAGCAGTGAGGACAGGGGGCAAGAGACCCAGTACTTC. Its protein product is CASSEDRGQETQYF.

The DNA for the CDR3 is TGTGCCAGCAGCCCTTTCCAAGAGGCCGCATACAATGAGCAGTTCTTC. Translated, it gives CASSPFQEAAYNEQFF. The genes are TRBV7-9 and TRBJ2-1; D unresolved. The V and J ends lost 5 bases and 4 bases respectively, with 18 bases between them. There are 16 residues in the CDR3. The germline V gene has CDR1 SEHNR and CDR2 FQNEAQ (reference sequence).

The chain links TRBV6-5 to TRBJ2-1, with 14 bases identical to TRBD2. Germline assignment: CDR1 MNHEY and CDR2 SVGAGI. The CDR3 has 16 amino acids. V trimming: 3 bases; J trimming: 9 bases; junction bases outside the gene matches: 7. CDR3 nucleotide sequence: TGTGCCAGCAGTTATCCCGGGACTAGCGGGAGAGCTGAGCAGTTCTTC. This sequence encodes CASSYPGTSGRAEQFF.